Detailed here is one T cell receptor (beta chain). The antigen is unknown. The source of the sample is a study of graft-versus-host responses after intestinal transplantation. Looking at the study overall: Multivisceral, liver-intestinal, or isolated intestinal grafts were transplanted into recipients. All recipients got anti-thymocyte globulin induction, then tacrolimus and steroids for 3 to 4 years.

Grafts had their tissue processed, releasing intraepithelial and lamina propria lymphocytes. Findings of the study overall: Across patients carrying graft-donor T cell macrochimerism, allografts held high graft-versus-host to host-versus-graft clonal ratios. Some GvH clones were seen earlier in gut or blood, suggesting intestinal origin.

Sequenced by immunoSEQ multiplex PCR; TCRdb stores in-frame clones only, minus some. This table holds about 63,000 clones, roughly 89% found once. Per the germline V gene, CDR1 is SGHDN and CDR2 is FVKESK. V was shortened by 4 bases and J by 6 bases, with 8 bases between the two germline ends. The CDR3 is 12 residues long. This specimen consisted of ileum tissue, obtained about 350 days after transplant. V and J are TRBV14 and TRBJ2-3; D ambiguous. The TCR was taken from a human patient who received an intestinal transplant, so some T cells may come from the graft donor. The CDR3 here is CASSLIYDTQYF. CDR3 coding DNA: TGTGCCAGCAGCCTAATCTACGATACGCAGTATTTT.